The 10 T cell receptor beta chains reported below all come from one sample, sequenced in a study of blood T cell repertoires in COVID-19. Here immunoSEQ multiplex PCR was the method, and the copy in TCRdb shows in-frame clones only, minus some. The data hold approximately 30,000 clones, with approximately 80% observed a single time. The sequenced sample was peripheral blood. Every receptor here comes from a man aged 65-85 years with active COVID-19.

The CDR3 nucleotides are TGTGCCAGCAGCGAACACAGGGGGCTGAACACTGAAGCTTTCTTT. This gives the protein CASSEHRGLNTEAFF. This sequence joins TRBV7-9 and TRBJ1-1; TRBD1 aligns across 9 bases. This CDR3 has 15 amino acids. Germline loops: CDR1 SEHNR, CDR2 FQNEAQ (reference sequence). Trimming removed 5 bases from V and 0 bases from J; junction bases left unmatched: 4.

The CDR3 region is CASSQELSPYEQYF. The CDR3 DNA sequence: TGCGCCAGCAGCCAAGAATTGAGCCCCTACGAGCAGTACTTC. The chain is built from TRBV4-1 and TRBJ2-7; the D is unclear. CDR3 size: 14 residues. The V gene's germline CDR1 is MGHRA and CDR2 YSYEKL. V shed 0 bases and J shed 2 bases, with 8 bases lying between them.

In DNA, the CDR3 is TGTGCCAGCAGCTTAGCGACAGGGATGAACACCGGGGAGCTGTTTTTT. Translation: CASSLATGMNTGELFF. The chain employs TRBV7-9 and TRBJ2-2; 7 bases map to TRBD1. CDR1 is SEHNR, CDR2 FQNEAQ, per germline (reference sequence). V lost 0 bases, J lost 1 base, and 2 bases stayed unmatched. This CDR3 has 16 residues.

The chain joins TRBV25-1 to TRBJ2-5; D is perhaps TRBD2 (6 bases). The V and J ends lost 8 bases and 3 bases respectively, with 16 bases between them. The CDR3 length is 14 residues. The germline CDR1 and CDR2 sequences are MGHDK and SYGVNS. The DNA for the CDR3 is TGTGCCAGCTCAGAACCGGGGGTTAAAGAGACCCAGTACTTC. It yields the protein CASSEPGVKETQYF.

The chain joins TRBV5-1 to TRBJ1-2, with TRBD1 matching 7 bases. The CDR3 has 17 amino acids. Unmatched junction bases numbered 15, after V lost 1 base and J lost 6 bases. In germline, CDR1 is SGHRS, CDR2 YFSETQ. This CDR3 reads CASSLTPSTGLSDGYTF. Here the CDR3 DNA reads TGCGCCAGCAGCTTGACTCCTTCGACAGGGCTTAGTGATGGCTACACCTTC.

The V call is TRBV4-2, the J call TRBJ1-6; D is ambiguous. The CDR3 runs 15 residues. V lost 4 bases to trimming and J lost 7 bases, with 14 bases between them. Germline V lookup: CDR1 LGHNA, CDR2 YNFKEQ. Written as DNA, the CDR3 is TGTGCCAGCAGCCCGGGTGATGGCCCCAATTCACCCCTCCACTTT. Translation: CASSPGDGPNSPLHF.

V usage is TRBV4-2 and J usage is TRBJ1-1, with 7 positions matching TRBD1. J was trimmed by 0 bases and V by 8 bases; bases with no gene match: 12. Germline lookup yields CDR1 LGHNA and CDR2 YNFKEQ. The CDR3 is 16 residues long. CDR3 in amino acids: CASLGQGESLNTEAFF. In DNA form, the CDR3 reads TGTGCCAGCTTAGGTCAGGGGGAAAGTTTGAACACTGAAGCTTTCTTT.

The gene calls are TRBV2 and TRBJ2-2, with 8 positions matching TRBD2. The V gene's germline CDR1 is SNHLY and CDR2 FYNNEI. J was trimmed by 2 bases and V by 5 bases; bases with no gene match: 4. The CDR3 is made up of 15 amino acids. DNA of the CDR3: TGTGCCAGCAGTTTAACTAGCGGAAACACCGGGGAGCTGTTTTTT. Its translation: CASSLTSGNTGELFF.

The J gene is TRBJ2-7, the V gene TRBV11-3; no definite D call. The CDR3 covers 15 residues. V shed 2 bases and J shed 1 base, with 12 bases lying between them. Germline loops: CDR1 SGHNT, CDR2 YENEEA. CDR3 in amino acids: CASSLRPGPSYEQYF. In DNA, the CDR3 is TGTGCCAGCAGCTTACGGCCAGGCCCATCCTACGAGCAGTACTTC.

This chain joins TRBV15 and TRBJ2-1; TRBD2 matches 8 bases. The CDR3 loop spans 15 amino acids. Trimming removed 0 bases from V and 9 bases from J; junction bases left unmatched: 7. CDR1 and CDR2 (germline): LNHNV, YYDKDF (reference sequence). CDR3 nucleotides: TGTGCCACCAGCAGAGATCTCAGGACTAGCCTTGAGCAGTTCTTC. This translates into CATSRDLRTSLEQFF.